This T cell receptor beta chain emerged from a study of blood T cell repertoires in COVID-19. Symptom resolution, clearance, or two negative PCRs marked donors in Cohort 3 as recovered. CDR1 is MDHEN and CDR2 is SYDVKM in the germline V gene. The CDR3 is 13 amino acids. V was clipped by 8 bases and J by 5 bases, with 16 bases between them. Assay: immunoSEQ multiplex PCR; the TCRdb copy retains only in-frame clones and omits some. Among hundreds of thousands of clones, about nine tenths were seen once, and the ten largest hold about 1.2%. This clone was counted once. The TCR sequence derives from a man aged 25 to 45 who had recovered from COVID-19. V usage is TRBV28 and J usage is TRBJ2-7; D not resolved. The sequenced sample was PBMCs or T cells enriched from blood (not recorded which). In nucleotides, the CDR3 is TGTGCCAGCCGCTCTAGAAACGTCCACGAGCAGTACTTC. Its protein is CASRSRNVHEQYF.